The 32 T cell receptor beta chains listed next were all sequenced from one sample in a study of blood T cell repertoires in COVID-19. TCRdb's copy holds only in-frame clones and misses some; the assay was immunoSEQ multiplex PCR. In the table there are under 250,000 clones, around 84% of which are singletons. Sequencing was carried out using peripheral blood. The receptors shown here come from a middle-aged man who had recovered from COVID-19.

V gene TRBV10-3 combines with J gene TRBJ2-7, with D tentatively TRBD1 (7 bases). The V end was cut by 5 bases, the J end by 4 bases, with 24 bases between. The CDR3 covers 17 residues. CDR1 and CDR2 (germline): ENHRY, SYGVKD. The CDR3 loop is CAISSGGSGERLYEQYF. The CDR3 DNA sequence: TGTGCCATCAGTTCAGGGGGGTCGGGGGAAAGACTTTACGAGCAGTACTTC.

This clone was counted once. The gene calls are TRBV28 and TRBJ1-4; D ambiguous. Germline values: CDR1 MDHEN, CDR2 SYDVKM. The CDR3 totals 16 residues. V was trimmed by 1 base and J by 0 bases, leaving 9 bases between them. CDR3 sequence reads: CASSLSVQTTNEKLFF. The CDR3 nucleotides read TGTGCCAGCAGTTTATCGGTACAGACAACTAATGAAAAACTGTTTTTT.

The rearrangement links TRBV4-2 to TRBJ2-5, with 11 bases identical to TRBD2. The trim removed 1 base at V and 5 bases at J, leaving 9 bases unmatched. The CDR3 spans 17 residues. Looked up from germline, CDR1 is LGHNA and CDR2 is YNFKEQ. CDR3 in DNA: TGTGCCAGCAGCCAAGGTTCTCCTAGCGGGAGGTGGGAGACCCAGTACTTC. Translating gives CASSQGSPSGRWETQYF.

In its sample, this clone was seen a few times. J is TRBJ1-1 and V is TRBV2; D remains unclear. This CDR3 region has 13 residues. V lost 1 base, J lost 6 bases, and 9 bases lay in between. The germline V gene encodes CDR1 SNHLY and CDR2 FYNNEI. The CDR3 DNA is TGTGCCAGCAGTGAAGTCCGTTCCTCTGAAGCTTTCTTT. It is translated as CASSEVRSSEAFF.

In its sample, this clone was seen a few times. The rearrangement links TRBV28 to TRBJ1-3; 7 bases line up with TRBD1. This CDR3 comprises 15 residues. Germline V gene lookup returns CDR1 MDHEN and CDR2 SYDVKM. Trimming cost V 4 bases and J 4 bases; bases outside gene matches: 7. CDR3 nucleotide sequence: TGTGCCAGCAGTTCCACAGGGGAAGGAGGAAACACCATATATTTT. This gives the protein CASSSTGEGGNTIYF.

In its sample, this clone was seen a few times. The rearrangement uses TRBV5-1 and TRBJ1-2; tentatively, D is TRBD1 (5 bases). Germline assignment: CDR1 SGHRS and CDR2 YFSETQ. This CDR3 has 14 residues. V shed 3 bases and J shed 2 bases, with 11 bases lying between them. In nucleotides, the CDR3 is TGCGCCAGCAGCTGGGACTTTAGAAACTATGGCTACACCTTC. As protein: CASSWDFRNYGYTF.

J is TRBJ2-7 and V is TRBV10-3; D not resolved. The CDR3 sequence is 17 residues long. V was trimmed by 3 bases and J by 1 base, leaving 19 bases between them. The germline CDR1 and CDR2 sequences are ENHRY and SYGVKD. CDR3 bases: TGTGCCATCAGTGACCTTAGGAGCAGTCCTCGTTCCTACGAGCAGTACTTC. It specifies CAISDLRSSPRSYEQYF.

The V call is TRBV10-2, the J call TRBJ2-1; 8 bases fit TRBD2. CDR1 is WSHSY and CDR2 is SAAADI in the germline V gene. J lost 4 bases, V lost 4 bases, and 6 bases had no gene match. This CDR3 region has 15 residues. CDR3: CASSARTSTYNEQFF. As DNA, the CDR3 is TGCGCCAGCAGTGCTAGGACTAGCACATACAATGAGCAGTTCTTC.

The V gene is TRBV5-1, the J gene TRBJ1-1; perhaps TRBD1 as D (5 bases). The CDR3 is 14 amino acids. Germline-derived CDR1 and CDR2 are SGHRS and YFSETQ. V lost 1 base and J 1 base, leaving 8 bases between the germline ends. In nucleotides, the CDR3 is TGCGCCAGCAGCTTGCAGGGTGCGAACACTGAAGCTTTCTTT. Protein sequence: CASSLQGANTEAFF.

The CDR3 loop is CASSYADINTGELFF. The CDR3 nucleotides are TGTGCCAGCAGTTACGCCGACATCAACACCGGGGAGCTGTTTTTT. The V call is TRBV6-5, the J call TRBJ2-2; D gene unclear. V lost 2 bases to trimming and J lost 2 bases, with 9 bases between them. In germline, CDR1 is MNHEY, CDR2 SVGAGI. The CDR3 consists of 15 residues.

The rearrangement links TRBV9 to TRBJ2-7; D is unresolved. The CDR3 is made up of 16 amino acids. The ends were cut back, 0 bases at V and 2 bases at J, with 15 bases in the middle. Germline V gene data show CDR1 as SGDLS and CDR2 as YYNGEE. The CDR3 coding sequence is TGTGCCAGCAGCGTAGCTATAGGTGGAGTCACCTACGAGCAGTACTTC. This codes for CASSVAIGGVTYEQYF.

The genes are TRBV28 and TRBJ2-7, with 7 bases matching TRBD1. The CDR3 loop spans 16 amino acids. Germline lookup yields CDR1 MDHEN and CDR2 SYDVKM. The V segment lost 2 bases and the J segment 4 bases; nucleotides outside the gene matches: 11. CDR3 nucleotide sequence: TGTGCCAGCAGTTTAAAGGTGACAGGGTTGGGATACGAGCAGTACTTC. This translates into CASSLKVTGLGYEQYF.

The chain combines TRBV11-2 with TRBJ1-1, with a weak D call TRBD1 (6 bases). Germline V gives CDR1 SGHAT, CDR2 FQNNGV. The CDR3 covers 15 residues. Trimming shortened V by 4 bases and J by 1 base, and 13 bases separated the two germline ends. The CDR3 loop is CASSYPGTRNTEAFF. In DNA form, the CDR3 reads TGTGCCAGCAGCTACCCCGGGACAAGGAACACTGAAGCTTTCTTT.

This clone was seen only once. The chain combines TRBV5-1 with TRBJ1-4; the match to TRBD1 covers 10 bases. The germline gives CDR1 SGHRS, CDR2 YFSETQ. The trim removed 4 bases at V and 5 bases at J, leaving 5 bases unmatched. CDR3 length equals 15 residues. DNA of the CDR3: TGCGCCAGCAGCCCCCGGACAGGGGGGAATGAAAAACTGTTTTTT. It encodes CASSPRTGGNEKLFF.

V and J are TRBV28 and TRBJ2-1, with no clear D. Germline V gives CDR1 MDHEN, CDR2 SYDVKM. V lost 6 bases and J 9 bases, leaving 12 bases between the germline ends. CDR3 length: 12 residues. The CDR3 DNA sequence: TGTGCCAGCAGGGTTTTCGCCGGTGAGCAGTTCTTC. This translates into CASRVFAGEQFF.

Of note for this clone: A junction end diverges from the germline sequence, so it may reflect a read error. The chain carries TRBV9 and TRBJ2-1, with TRBD2 identical over 10 bases. CDR3 length: 14 residues. CDR1 and CDR2 (germline): SGDLS, YYNGEE. The CDR3: CASSSSGSYDEQFF. The CDR3 bases are TGTGCCAGCAGTTCTAGCGGGAGCTACGATGAGCAGTTCTTC.

The rearrangement links TRBV7-9 to TRBJ1-5, with 10 positions matching TRBD1. The trim removed 1 base at V and 2 bases at J, leaving 8 bases unmatched. The CDR3 has 18 amino acids. From germline, CDR1 is SEHNR and CDR2 FQNEAQ (reference sequence). CDR3 sequence reads: CASSLGPGTGDRNQPQHF. In DNA form, the CDR3 reads TGTGCCAGCAGCTTAGGGCCCGGGACAGGGGATCGCAATCAGCCCCAGCATTTT.

This clone occurred once. This rearrangement joins TRBV27 to TRBJ1-6, with TRBD1 matching 7 bases. Germline lookup yields CDR1 MNHEY and CDR2 SMNVEV (reference sequence). The ends lost 5 bases at V and 0 bases at J; junction bases unmatched: 4. There are 16 residues in the CDR3. This chain's CDR3 is CASSTRDSSYNSPLHF. CDR3 nucleotide sequence: TGTGCCAGCAGTACCCGGGACAGCTCCTATAATTCACCCCTCCACTTT.

In regard to this clone: Other nucleotide sequences from this sample produce the same CDR3. The gene calls are TRBV6-6 and TRBJ1-5; a weak D match, TRBD1 (5 bases). The germline V gene encodes CDR1 MNHNY and CDR2 SVGAGI (reference sequence). The CDR3 covers 13 residues. V dropped 2 bases and J dropped 7 bases, with 9 bases sitting between them. The CDR3: CASSYRGGQPQHF. In DNA form, the CDR3 reads TGTGCCAGCAGTTACAGGGGTGGACAGCCCCAGCATTTT.

The chain combines TRBV5-5 with TRBJ2-5; 9 nucleotides align to TRBD2. CDR3 length: 15 residues. After removal of 4 bases from V and 7 bases from J, the junction contained 11 bases not matched to a gene. Germline CDR1 reads SGHKS; CDR2 reads YYEKEE (reference sequence). The DNA for the CDR3 is TGTGCCAGCAGCCTGGGACTAGCATCCCCGGGGACCCAGTACTTC. This encodes CASSLGLASPGTQYF.

The chain combines TRBV12-5 with TRBJ2-2; TRBD1 matches 7 bases. Trimming at V came to 2 bases and at J to 7 bases, leaving 7 bases not matched to a gene. This CDR3 is built from 15 residues. The germline CDR1 and CDR2 sequences are LGHNT and FRNRAP. As DNA, the CDR3 is TGTGCTAGTGGTTTGCCGACAGGGTGGAGCGGGGAGCTGTTTTTT. Amino acid sequence: CASGLPTGWSGELFF.

The genes are TRBV5-1 and TRBJ1-1; 8 positions agree with TRBD1. The CDR3 runs to 13 residues. Trimming took 0 bases from V and 6 from J; bases not matched to a gene: 1. Germline CDR1 SGHRS, CDR2 YFSETQ. CDR3 amino acids: CASSLGQGPEAFF. The CDR3 DNA sequence: TGCGCCAGCAGCTTGGGACAGGGGCCTGAAGCTTTCTTT.

V and J are TRBV27 and TRBJ2-7; D uncertain. Germline assignment: CDR1 MNHEY and CDR2 SMNVEV (reference sequence). The CDR3 runs to 14 residues. V was pared by 2 bases and J by 3 bases, with 11 bases between. CDR3 nucleotides: TGTGCCAGCAGTTTAGGGCCGTACGACTACGAGCAGTACTTC. It specifies CASSLGPYDYEQYF.

V usage is TRBV7-9 and J usage is TRBJ2-7; 11 bases agree with TRBD2. CDR1 is SEHNR and CDR2 is FQNEAQ in the germline V gene (reference sequence). V dropped 1 base and J dropped 3; count of bases not matched to a gene: 8. The length of the CDR3 is 17 residues. The CDR3 spells CASSLVFGTSGNYEQYF. Written as DNA, the CDR3 is TGTGCCAGCAGCTTAGTTTTCGGGACTAGCGGTAACTACGAGCAGTACTTC.

The chain has TRBV6-5 and TRBJ2-7; TRBD2 matches at 7 bases. The V and J ends lost 2 bases and 5 bases, in that order; junction bases with no gene match: 3. Germline-derived CDR1 and CDR2 are MNHEY and SVGAGI. This CDR3 region has 13 residues. The CDR3 DNA sequence: TGTGCCAGCAGTTACGGACTAGGTAACGAGCAGTACTTC. Its translation: CASSYGLGNEQYF.

The chain recombines TRBV19 with TRBJ1-5; D is unclear. V was cut by 7 bases and J by 5 bases, with 15 bases left in between. This CDR3 contains 14 residues. Germline values: CDR1 LNHDA, CDR2 SQIVND (reference sequence). The CDR3 DNA sequence: TGTGCCAGTATGACGACATACGGTTATCAGCCCCAGCATTTT. Translated: CASMTTYGYQPQHF.

V and J are TRBV5-1 and TRBJ2-5; 9 nucleotides align to TRBD1. V gave up 5 bases and J gave up 5 bases; unmatched junction bases: 10. Germline CDR1 and CDR2: SGHRS and YFSETQ. This CDR3 comprises 15 residues. CDR3 nucleotides: TGCGCCAGCAGTCCCGGACAGGGGTGGTCGGAGACCCAGTACTTC. Translating gives CASSPGQGWSETQYF. Full variable domain (outside the CDR3, taken from reference TRBV5-1 and TRBJ2-5): KAGVTQTPRYLIKTRGQQVTLSCSPISGHRSVSWYQQTPGQGLQFLFEYFSETQRNKGNFPGRFSGRQFSNSRSEMNVSTLELGDSALYLCASSPGQGWSETQYFGPGTRLLVL.

This chain connects TRBV9 to TRBJ2-1; 11 nucleotides line up with TRBD2. The CDR3 has 16 residues. The trim removed 4 bases at V and 1 base at J, leaving 4 bases unmatched. CDR1 is SGDLS and CDR2 is YYNGEE in the germline V gene. Here the CDR3 DNA reads TGTGCCAGCAGCCCCCGACTAGCGGGATCCTACAATGAGCAGTTCTTC. It specifies CASSPRLAGSYNEQFF.

This sequence joins TRBV27 and TRBJ2-7; 8 nucleotides align to TRBD1. CDR3 length: 14 amino acids. Germline CDR1 reads MNHEY; CDR2 reads SMNVEV (reference sequence). V lost 3 bases, J lost 11 bases, and 12 bases stayed unmatched. CDR3 nucleotide sequence: TGTGCCAGCAGTTTCCGGGACAGGTCCAGTTTTAAGTACTTC. Amino acids: CASSFRDRSSFKYF.

This clone was seen only a few times. This chain connects TRBV5-4 to TRBJ2-7, with D possibly matching TRBD2 (5 bases). V lost 0 bases and J lost 4, with 14 bases in between. The germline CDR1 and CDR2 sequences are SGHNT and YYREEE (reference sequence). This CDR3 region has 15 residues. CDR3 amino acids: CASSLASRDTYEQYF. CDR3 sequence (DNA): TGTGCCAGCAGCTTGGCTTCCCGGGATACGTACGAGCAGTACTTC.

The chain joins TRBV18 to TRBJ2-1; D ambiguous. The length of the CDR3 is 13 residues. The germline V and J ends were trimmed by 3 bases and 4 bases, with 7 bases remaining between them. Germline CDR1 is KGHSH and CDR2 is LQKENI. The CDR3 sequence: CASSPLSYNEQFF. In DNA, the CDR3 is TGTGCCAGCTCACCGTTATCGTACAATGAGCAGTTCTTC.

The chain recombines TRBV9 with TRBJ2-3; 9 positions agree with TRBD2. Per germline, CDR1 SGDLS and CDR2 YYNGEE. After removal of 4 bases from V and 2 bases from J, the junction contained 14 bases not matched to a gene. This CDR3 comprises 18 residues. In DNA, the CDR3 is TGTGCCAGCAGCTCCACTGTTGGGGCTAGCGGGGCCACAGATACGCAGTATTTT. Its protein product is CASSSTVGASGATDTQYF.